This T cell receptor beta chain is drawn from a study of blood T cell repertoires in COVID-19 (dated by TCRdb to 2020 to 2021). Looking at the study overall: Samples from collaborators originated in the United States, Italy and Spain and spanned both the acute and convalescent phases of COVID-19. Where available, HLA class I and class II types were taken from metadata supplied by the sample provider and were not determined by assay-based typing. The material from the prospective study consisted of cDNA or gDNA derived from T cells, B-cell-depleted T cells, or PBMCs. Samples came from the ongoing ImmuneRACE study (first 160 participants) plus 1,254 subjects from 6 global collaborators. The repertoires were made available in a free public database intended to serve as a resource for research on the immune response to SARS-CoV-2. Deeply sampled blood TCRbeta repertoires from subjects exposed to, actively infected with, or recovered from COVID-19 were included in the dataset. Sample metadata almost always included a de-identified subject ID, COVID-19 status, age in years and sex.

Points on this clone: Which antigen it targets is not known. Base qualities are not recorded, but no much larger clone differs from it by a single base.

The germline ends are 12 bases apart after V is trimmed by 6 bases and J by 5 bases. CDR3 length: 13 amino acids, cysteine to phenylalanine. CDR3 DNA only is kept here, 39 bases in frame from base 1. Based on the germline V gene, the CDR1 and CDR2 sequences are SGDLS and YYNGEE. In the prospective study, participants were about 18 to 100 years old, resided in under 30 geographic areas of the United States, and were enrolled through a virtual design. To assign participants to cohorts, the prospective study relied on clinical history that participants themselves reported in a screening survey and a study questionnaire. ImmuneRACE Cohort 3 recovered participants were defined by two consecutive negative NP/OP PCR tests, healthcare professional clearance, or symptom resolution. Mobile phlebotomists in the prospective study collected whole blood, serum and a nasopharyngeal or oropharyngeal swab from every participant. Over a roughly two-month period, participants in the prospective study had the option of providing additional blood draws and questionnaires. Before DNA extraction, blood samples from the prospective study were shipped at room temperature or frozen.

Broad study findings and their caveats: The amount of clinical and demographic metadata varied by source and participant and was provided uncurated.

TCRbeta CDR3 regions were amplified from genomic DNA using the immunoSEQ Assay, a bias-controlled multiplex PCR. For the original study's pipeline: Nucleated cell counts per sample were estimated from amplification of reference gene primers within the assay. To quantify the absolute abundance of each unique TCRbeta CDR3 rearrangement, sequence reads were collapsed and filtered. Productive Simpson clonality was computed per sample as the square root of Simpson's diversity index over productive rearrangements. TCRdb provides this immuneACCESS table in a form limited to in-frame rearrangements. Some clones are lacking; in checked studies, under half of them reflect an unresolved V gene, and why the rest are absent is not known. V and J calls plus clone size are reproduced from that table; the DNA served to infer D and trimming. Within this sample are hundreds of thousands of clones, with 85% to 90% of them counted one time only. The top ten hold 8.8% of the sample.

The source is a man in his forties who had recovered from COVID-19. The sequence links TRBV9 to TRBJ2-1; the D gene is not confidently resolved. Sequencing used PBMCs or T cells enriched from blood (not recorded which). The DNA sequence is given as TGTGCCAGCACCCATGAGTTAGACAATGAGCAGTTCTTC. Translated, this is CASTHELDNEQFF.